The entry below describes one T cell receptor (beta chain). Looked up from germline, CDR1 is SQVTM and CDR2 is ANQGSEA. This CDR3 contains 14 residues. The V end lost 4 bases, the J end lost 1 base, and 13 bases lay between the germline ends. This entry is derived from a study of control samples from healthy donors and cancer patients. Using immunoSEQ multiplex PCR, the repertoire was profiled, and TCRdb retains in-frame clones only, with some absent. Of 100,000 to 150,000 clones listed, approximately 90% were seen once; the top ten hold around 8.9%. Sequencing used blood. This receptor was identified in a man aged 18 to 29 in good health. The chain is built from TRBV29-1 and TRBJ1-1; D gene unclear. The DNA for the CDR3 is TGCAGCGTTGGGGTCGACGCGAGGAACACTGAAGCTTTCTTT. Translated: CSVGVDARNTEAFF.